This TCR beta chain emerged from a study of vaccination effects on CD4 cells after COVID-19. The study's findings and limits: The study enrolled few convalescent patients and sampled no early post-infection timepoints.

Germline CDR1 is LNHNV and CDR2 is YYDKDF (reference sequence). The CDR3 contains 14 residues. The V end lost 5 bases, the J end lost 0 bases, and 11 bases lay between the germline ends. Prior to sequencing, the ViraFEST assay stimulated PBMC with viral peptide pools, which expanded the antigen-specific CD4+ T cells. With 9 to 11 days of culture completed, CD4+ T cells were isolated. Participants were vaccinated with two doses of either the BNT162b2 or mRNA-1273 vaccine. Vaccinated participants had no history of SARS-CoV-2 infection and tested negative for nucleocapsid antibodies. Cultivation was performed at about 1.8 million PBMC per well with around 10 IU/ml IL-2 and 10 ug/ml peptides added. Details on this clone: Its antigen remains unidentified.

Profiled with immunoSEQ multiplex PCR; TCRdb holds only in-frame clones, not every one. The sample consists of under 80,000 clones, 76% of them appearing once. The chain recombines TRBV15 with TRBJ2-7; no clear D gene. The sequence was collected from a human donor who received a COVID-19 vaccine. The material was CD4+ T cells from PBMCs cultured with HCoV-OC43 spike peptides, obtained after COVID-19 vaccination. The subset: HCoV-OC43 spike overlapping peptide pool stimulation. Here the CDR3 DNA reads TGTGCCACCAGCCCCCGACTTAACTCCTACGAGCAGTACGTC. Protein: CATSPRLNSYEQYV.